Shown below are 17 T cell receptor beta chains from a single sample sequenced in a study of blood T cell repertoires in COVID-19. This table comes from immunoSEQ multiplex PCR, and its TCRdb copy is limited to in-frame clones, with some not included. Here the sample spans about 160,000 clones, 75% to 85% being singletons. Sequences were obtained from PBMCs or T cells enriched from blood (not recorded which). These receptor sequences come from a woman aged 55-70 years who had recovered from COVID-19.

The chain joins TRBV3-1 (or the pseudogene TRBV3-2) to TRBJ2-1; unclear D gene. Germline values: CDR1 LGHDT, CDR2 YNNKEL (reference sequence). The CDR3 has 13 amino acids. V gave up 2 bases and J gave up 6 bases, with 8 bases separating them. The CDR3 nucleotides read TGTGCCAGCAGCCAATTCCAGCGCAATGAGCAGTTCTTC. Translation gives CASSQFQRNEQFF.

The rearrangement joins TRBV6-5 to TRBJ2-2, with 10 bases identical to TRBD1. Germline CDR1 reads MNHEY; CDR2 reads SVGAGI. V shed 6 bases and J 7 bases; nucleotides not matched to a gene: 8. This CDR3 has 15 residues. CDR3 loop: CASRPDRGQGGELFF. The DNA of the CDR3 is TGTGCCAGCAGACCCGACAGGGGGCAGGGCGGGGAGCTGTTTTTT.

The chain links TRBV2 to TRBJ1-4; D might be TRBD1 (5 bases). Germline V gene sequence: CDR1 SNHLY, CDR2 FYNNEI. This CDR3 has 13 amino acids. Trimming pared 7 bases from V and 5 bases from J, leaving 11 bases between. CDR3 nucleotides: TGTGCCAGCATTCGGGGGGGGAATGAAAAACTGTTTTTT. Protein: CASIRGGNEKLFF.

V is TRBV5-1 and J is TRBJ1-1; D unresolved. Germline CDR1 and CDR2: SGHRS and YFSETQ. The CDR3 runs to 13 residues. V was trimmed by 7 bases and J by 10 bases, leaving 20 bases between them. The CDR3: CASAGEGWGTAFF. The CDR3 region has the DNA TGCGCCAGCGCTGGGGAGGGATGGGGAACAGCTTTCTTT.

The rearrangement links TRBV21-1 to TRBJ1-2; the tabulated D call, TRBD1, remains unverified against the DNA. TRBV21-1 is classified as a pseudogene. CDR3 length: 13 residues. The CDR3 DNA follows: TGTGCCAGCAGGAAGACAGGGACCCATGGCTACACCTTC. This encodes CASRKTGTHGYTF.

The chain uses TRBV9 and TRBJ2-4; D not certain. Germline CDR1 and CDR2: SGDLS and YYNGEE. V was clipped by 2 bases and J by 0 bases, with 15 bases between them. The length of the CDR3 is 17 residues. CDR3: CASSVVPASGAKNIQYF. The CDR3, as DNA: TGTGCCAGCAGCGTGGTGCCGGCTTCGGGAGCCAAAAACATTCAGTACTTC.

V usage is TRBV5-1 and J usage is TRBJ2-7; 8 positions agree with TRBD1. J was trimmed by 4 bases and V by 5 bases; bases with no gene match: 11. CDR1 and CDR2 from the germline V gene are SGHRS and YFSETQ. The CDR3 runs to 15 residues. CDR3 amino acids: CASRKAGQGTYEQYF. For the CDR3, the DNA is TGCGCCAGCAGAAAAGCCGGACAGGGAACATACGAGCAGTACTTC.

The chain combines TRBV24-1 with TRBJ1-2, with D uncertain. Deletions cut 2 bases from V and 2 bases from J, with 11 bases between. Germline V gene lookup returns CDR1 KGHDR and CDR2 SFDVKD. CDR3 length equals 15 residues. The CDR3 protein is CATSDSRGLNYGYTF. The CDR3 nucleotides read TGTGCCACCAGTGATTCTAGAGGGCTCAACTATGGCTACACCTTC.

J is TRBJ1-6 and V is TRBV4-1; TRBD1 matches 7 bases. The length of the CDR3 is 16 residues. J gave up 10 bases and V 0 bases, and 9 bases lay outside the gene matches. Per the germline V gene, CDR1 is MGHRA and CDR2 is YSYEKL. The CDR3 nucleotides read TGCGCCAGCAGCCAAGATGGGGGCAGGGGGGAATCACCCCTCCACTTT. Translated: CASSQDGGRGESPLHF.

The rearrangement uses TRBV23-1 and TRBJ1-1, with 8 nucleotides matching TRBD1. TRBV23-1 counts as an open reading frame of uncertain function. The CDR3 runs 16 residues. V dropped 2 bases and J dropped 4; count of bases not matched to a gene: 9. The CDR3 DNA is TGCGCCAGCAGTCAAGAGGTCCAGGGGGCCGGCACTGAAGCTTTCTTT. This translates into CASSQEVQGAGTEAFF.

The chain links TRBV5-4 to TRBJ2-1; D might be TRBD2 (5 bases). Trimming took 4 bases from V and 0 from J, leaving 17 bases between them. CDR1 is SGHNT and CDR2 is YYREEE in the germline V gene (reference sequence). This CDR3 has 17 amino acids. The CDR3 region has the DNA TGTGCCAGCAGCGAGGTGCGGTTGGGGAGCTCCTACAATGAGCAGTTCTTC. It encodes CASSEVRLGSSYNEQFF.

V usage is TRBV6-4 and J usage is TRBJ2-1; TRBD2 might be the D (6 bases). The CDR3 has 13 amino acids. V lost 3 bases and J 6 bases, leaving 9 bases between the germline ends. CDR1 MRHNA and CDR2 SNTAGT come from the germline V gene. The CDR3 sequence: CASSDGGFNEQFF. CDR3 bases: TGTGCCAGCAGTGATGGAGGGTTCAATGAGCAGTTCTTC.

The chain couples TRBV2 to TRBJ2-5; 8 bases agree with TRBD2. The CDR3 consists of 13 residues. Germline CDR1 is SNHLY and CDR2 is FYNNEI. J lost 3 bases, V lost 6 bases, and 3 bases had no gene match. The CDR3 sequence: CASSGGGKETQYF. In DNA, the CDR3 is TGTGCCAGCAGCGGGGGGGGGAAAGAGACCCAGTACTTC.

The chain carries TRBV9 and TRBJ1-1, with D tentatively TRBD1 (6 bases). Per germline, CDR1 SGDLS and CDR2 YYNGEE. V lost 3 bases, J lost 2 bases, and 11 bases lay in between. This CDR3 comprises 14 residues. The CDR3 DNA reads TGTGCCAGCAGCGGACGGACAGCTAACACTGAAGCTTTCTTT. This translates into CASSGRTANTEAFF.

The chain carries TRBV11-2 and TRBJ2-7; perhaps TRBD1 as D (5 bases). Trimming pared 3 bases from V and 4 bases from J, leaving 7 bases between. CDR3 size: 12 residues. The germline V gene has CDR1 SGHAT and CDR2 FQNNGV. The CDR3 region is CASSFQGYEQYF. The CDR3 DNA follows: TGTGCCAGCAGCTTCCAGGGTTACGAGCAGTACTTC.

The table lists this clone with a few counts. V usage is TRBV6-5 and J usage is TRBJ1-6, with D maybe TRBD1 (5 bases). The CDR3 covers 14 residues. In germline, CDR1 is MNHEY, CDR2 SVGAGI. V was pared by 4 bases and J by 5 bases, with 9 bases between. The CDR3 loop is CASSLLRDNSPLHF. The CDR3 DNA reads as TGTGCCAGCAGTTTGCTCAGGGATAATTCACCCCTCCACTTT.

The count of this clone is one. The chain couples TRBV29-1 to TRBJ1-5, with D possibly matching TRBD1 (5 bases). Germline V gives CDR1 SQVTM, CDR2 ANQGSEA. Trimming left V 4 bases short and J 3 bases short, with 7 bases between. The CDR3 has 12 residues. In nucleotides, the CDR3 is TGCAGCGTTGGACAGCTCAATCAGCCCCAGCATTTT. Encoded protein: CSVGQLNQPQHF.